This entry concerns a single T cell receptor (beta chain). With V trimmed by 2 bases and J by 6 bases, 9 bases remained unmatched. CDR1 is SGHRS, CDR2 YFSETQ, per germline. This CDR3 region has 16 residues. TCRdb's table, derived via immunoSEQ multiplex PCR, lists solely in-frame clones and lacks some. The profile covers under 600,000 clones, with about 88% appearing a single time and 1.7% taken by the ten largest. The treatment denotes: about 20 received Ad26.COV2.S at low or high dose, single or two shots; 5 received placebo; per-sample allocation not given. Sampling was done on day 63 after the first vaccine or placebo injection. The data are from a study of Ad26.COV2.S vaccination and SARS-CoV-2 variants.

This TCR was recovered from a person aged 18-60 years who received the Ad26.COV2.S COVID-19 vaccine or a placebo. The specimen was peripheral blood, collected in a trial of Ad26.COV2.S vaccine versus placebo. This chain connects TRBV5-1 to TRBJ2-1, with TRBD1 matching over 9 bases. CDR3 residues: CASSFNDRGSGNEQFF. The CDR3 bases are TGCGCCAGCAGCTTTAACGACAGGGGGTCTGGCAATGAGCAGTTCTTC.